This T cell receptor beta chain was captured in a study of CD8+ T cells in alopecia areata. The study, taken as a whole, reports: Uncertainty about whether baseline CD8+ expansion is linked to response remains, with one nonresponder. Tofacitinib delivered significant drops in scalp clonality and in expanded CD8+ clones among the top 100.

Treatment given: oral pan-JAK inhibitor, 5-10 mg twice daily. As for this clone: Its antigen remains unknown.

Trimming removed 0 bases from V and 1 base from J, with 9 bases in between. The CDR3 runs to 15 residues. From germline, CDR1 is LNHNV and CDR2 YYDKDF (reference sequence). RNA extraction was followed by reverse transcription into cDNA, which acted as the sequencing template. The assay was immunoSEQ multiplex PCR, and TCRdb's table has in-frame clones only and misses some. The sample comprises 150,000 to 200,000 clones, roughly 60% of which are singletons, and 5.5% rests with the top ten. V and J are TRBV15 and TRBJ1-1; the D is unclear. The specimen comprised CD4+ T cells sorted from blood, sampled at week 24, from a patient treated with tofacitinib. The receptor comes from a human donor with alopecia areata. As DNA, the CDR3 is TGTGCCACCAGCAGAGATAAACTTGGGAACACTGAAGCTTTCTTT. Translation: CATSRDKLGNTEAFF.